This TCR beta chain was captured in a study of glioma-infiltrating T cells after dendritic cell vaccination. Study-level information: The vaccine used monocyte-derived dendritic cells pulsed overnight with autologous tumor lysate. Study results and caveats: TCR clonality showed no direct relationship with survival.

Between the trimmed V and J ends, which lost 7 bases and 6 bases, there was a span of 22 bases. CDR1 is SGHTA and CDR2 is FQGNSA in the germline V gene. CDR3 length equals 16 residues. The sample holds a few counts of this clone. Antigen unknown. Input was 2 to 2.5 ug genomic DNA, or all available if less. Sequencing was performed with immunoSEQ multiplex PCR; in TCRdb, only in-frame clones are kept and a portion is missing. The sample records around 83,000 clones, around 85% being singletons. As for time point: after dendritic cell vaccination, including at tumor progression/relapse. Only patients with spare fresh-frozen tumor and over two years of follow-up were included.

The TCR originated in a human donor with glioblastoma. This sample comprised blood, obtained after dendritic cell vaccination. The V gene is TRBV7-2, the J gene TRBJ2-1, with a weak D call TRBD1 (8 bases). The CDR3 protein is CASKQGEGQVGNEQFF. For the CDR3, the DNA is TGTGCCAGCAAGCAAGGGGAGGGACAGGTGGGCAATGAGCAGTTCTTC.